This TCR beta chain emerged from a study of blood T cell repertoires in COVID-19. Study-wide context: Sites across the United States, Italy and Spain contributed samples from acute and convalescent COVID-19.

Germline V gene data show CDR1 as SQVTM and CDR2 as ANQGSEA. The CDR3 loop spans 11 amino acids. Trimming took 6 bases from V and 5 from J; bases not matched to a gene: 3. This study enrolled people aged 18 to 89 from 24 US geographic areas. Original processing methods: Quantification of nucleated cells was approximated via reference gene primer amplification. Sequencing was performed with immunoSEQ multiplex PCR; in TCRdb, only in-frame clones are kept and a portion is missing. Clone size and the V and J calls come from that table; the DNA yielded D and trimming. The sample holds about 230,000 clones, approximately 84% seen once.

Sample: PBMCs or T cells enriched from blood (not recorded which). The chain carries TRBV29-1 and TRBJ2-5; 7 nucleotides agree with TRBD1. This TCR was sampled from a man aged 60 to 75 who had recovered from COVID-19. The CDR3 here is CSVTGTETQYF. Written as DNA, the CDR3 is TGCAGCGTGACAGGGACGGAGACCCAGTACTTC.